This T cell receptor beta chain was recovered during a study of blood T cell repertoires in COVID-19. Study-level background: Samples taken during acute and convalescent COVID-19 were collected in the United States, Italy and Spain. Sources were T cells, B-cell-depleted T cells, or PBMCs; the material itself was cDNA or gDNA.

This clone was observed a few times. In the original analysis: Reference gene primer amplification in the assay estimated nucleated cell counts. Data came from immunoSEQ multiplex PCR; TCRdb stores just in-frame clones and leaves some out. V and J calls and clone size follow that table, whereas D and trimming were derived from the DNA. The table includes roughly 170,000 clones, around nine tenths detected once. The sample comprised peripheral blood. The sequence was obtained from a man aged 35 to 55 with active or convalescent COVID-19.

The CDR3 DNA reads TGTGCCAGCAGTTACGGGGCAGGAATCAATCAGCCCCAGCATTTT. Translating it yields CASSYGAGINQPQHF. The V and J genes are TRBV6-5 and TRBJ1-5; weak D call: TRBD1 (5 bases). There are 15 residues in the CDR3. Germline V gene lookup returns CDR1 MNHEY and CDR2 SVGAGI. V was trimmed by 2 bases and J by 3 bases, leaving 11 bases between them.